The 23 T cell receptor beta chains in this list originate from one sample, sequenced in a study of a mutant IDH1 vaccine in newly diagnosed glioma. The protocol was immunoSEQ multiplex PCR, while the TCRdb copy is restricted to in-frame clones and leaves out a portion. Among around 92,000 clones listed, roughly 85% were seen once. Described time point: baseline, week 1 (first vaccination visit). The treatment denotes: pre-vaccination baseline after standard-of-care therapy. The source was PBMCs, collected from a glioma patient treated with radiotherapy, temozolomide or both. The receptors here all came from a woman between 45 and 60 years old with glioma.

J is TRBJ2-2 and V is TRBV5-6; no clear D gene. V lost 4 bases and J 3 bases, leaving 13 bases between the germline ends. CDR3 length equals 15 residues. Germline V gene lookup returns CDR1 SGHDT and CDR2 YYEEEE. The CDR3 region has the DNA TGTGCCAGCAGCCCCCTGGCGAGAGACACCGGGGAGCTGTTTTTT. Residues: CASSPLARDTGELFF.

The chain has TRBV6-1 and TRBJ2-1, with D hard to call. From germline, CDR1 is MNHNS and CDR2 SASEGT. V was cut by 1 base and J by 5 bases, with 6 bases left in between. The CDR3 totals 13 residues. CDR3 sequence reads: CASSEGVDNEQFF. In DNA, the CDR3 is TGTGCCAGCAGTGAAGGGGTTGACAATGAGCAGTTCTTC.

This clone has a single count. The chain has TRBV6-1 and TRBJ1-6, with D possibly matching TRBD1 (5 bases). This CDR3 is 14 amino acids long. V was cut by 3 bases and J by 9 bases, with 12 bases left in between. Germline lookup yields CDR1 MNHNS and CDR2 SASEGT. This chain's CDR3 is CASSESWGTSPLHF. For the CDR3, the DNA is TGTGCCAGCAGTGAGTCGTGGGGGACTTCACCCCTCCACTTT.

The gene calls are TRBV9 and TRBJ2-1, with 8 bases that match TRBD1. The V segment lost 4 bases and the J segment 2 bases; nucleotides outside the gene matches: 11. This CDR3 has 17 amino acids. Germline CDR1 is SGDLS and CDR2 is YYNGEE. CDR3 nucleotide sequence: TGTGCCAGCAGCCCCCCTCCGGGCAGGGGGCCCTACAATGAGCAGTTCTTC. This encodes CASSPPPGRGPYNEQFF.

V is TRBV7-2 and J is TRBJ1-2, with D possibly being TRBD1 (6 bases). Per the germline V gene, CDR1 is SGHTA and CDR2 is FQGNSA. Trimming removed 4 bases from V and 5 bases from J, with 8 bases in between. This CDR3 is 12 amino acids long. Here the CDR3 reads CASSSQGYGYTF. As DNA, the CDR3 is TGTGCCAGCAGCTCCCAGGGGTATGGCTACACCTTC.

The CDR3 sequence is CASSPQYGTANTEAFF. CDR3 coding DNA: TGTGCCAGCAGCCCTCAATATGGGACGGCGAACACTGAAGCTTTCTTT. V and J are TRBV14 and TRBJ1-1; the D gene is possibly TRBD1 (5 bases). CDR1 and CDR2 (germline): SGHDN, FVKESK. The CDR3 contains 16 residues. The germline V and J ends were trimmed by 4 bases and 1 base, with 16 bases remaining between them.

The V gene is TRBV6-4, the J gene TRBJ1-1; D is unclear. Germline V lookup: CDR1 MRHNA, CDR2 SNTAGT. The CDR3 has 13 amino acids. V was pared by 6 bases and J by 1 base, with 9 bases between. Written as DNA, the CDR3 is TGTGCCAGCAGCCTGACGGGGAACACTGAAGCTTTCTTT. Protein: CASSLTGNTEAFF.

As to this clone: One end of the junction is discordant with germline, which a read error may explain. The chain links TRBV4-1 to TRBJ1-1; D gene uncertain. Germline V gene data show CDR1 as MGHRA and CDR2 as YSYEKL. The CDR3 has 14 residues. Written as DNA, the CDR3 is TGCGCCAGCAGTCAAGGCACAATGAACACTGAAGCTTTCTTT. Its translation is CASSQGTMNTEAFF.

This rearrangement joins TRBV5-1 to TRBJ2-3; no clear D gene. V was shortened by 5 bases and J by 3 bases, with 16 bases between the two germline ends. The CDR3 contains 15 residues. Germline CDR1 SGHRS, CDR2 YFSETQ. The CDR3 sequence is CASSPIQPATDTQYF. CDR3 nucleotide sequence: TGCGCCAGCAGTCCGATACAACCCGCTACAGATACGCAGTATTTT.

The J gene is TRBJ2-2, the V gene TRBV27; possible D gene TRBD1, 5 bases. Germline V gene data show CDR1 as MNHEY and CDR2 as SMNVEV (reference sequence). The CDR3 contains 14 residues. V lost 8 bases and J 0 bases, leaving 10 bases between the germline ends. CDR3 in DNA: TGTGCCAGCCGTCAGGGTACGAACACCGGGGAGCTGTTTTTT. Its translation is CASRQGTNTGELFF.

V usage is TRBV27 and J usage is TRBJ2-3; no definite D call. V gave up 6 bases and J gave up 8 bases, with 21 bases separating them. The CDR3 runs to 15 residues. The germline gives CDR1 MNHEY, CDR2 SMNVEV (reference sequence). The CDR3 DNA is TGTGCCAGCAGATTCTATGACGACTCTAAAAGTACGCAGTATTTT. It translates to CASRFYDDSKSTQYF.

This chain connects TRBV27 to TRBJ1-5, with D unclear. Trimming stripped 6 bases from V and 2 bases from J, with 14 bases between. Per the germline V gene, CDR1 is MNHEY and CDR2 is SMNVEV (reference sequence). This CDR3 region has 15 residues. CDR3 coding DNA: TGTGCCAGCAGCCCCTCCCTCCTCGGCAATCAGCCCCAGCATTTT. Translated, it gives CASSPSLLGNQPQHF.

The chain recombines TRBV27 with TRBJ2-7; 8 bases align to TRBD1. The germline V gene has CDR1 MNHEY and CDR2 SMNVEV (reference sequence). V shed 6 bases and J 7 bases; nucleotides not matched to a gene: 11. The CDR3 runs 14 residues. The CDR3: CASRFQGARREQYF. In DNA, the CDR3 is TGTGCCAGCAGATTCCAGGGGGCTCGAAGAGAGCAGTACTTC.

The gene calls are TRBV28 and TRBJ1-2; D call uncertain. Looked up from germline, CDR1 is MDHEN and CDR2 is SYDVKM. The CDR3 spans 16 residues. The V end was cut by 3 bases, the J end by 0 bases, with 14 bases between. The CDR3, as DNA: TGTGCCAGCAGTTTGGGAGGGAACCCCGCTAACTATGGCTACACCTTC. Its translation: CASSLGGNPANYGYTF.

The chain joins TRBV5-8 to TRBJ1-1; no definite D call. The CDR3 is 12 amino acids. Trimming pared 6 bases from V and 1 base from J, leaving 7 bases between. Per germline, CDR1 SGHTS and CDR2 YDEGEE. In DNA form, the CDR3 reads TGTGCCAGCATAGGTCCGAACACTGAAGCTTTCTTT. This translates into CASIGPNTEAFF.

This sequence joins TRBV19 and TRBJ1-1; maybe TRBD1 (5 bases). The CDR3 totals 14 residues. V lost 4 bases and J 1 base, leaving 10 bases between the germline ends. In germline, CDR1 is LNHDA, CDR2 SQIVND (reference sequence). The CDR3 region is CASSTGTANTEAFF. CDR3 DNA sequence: TGTGCCAGTAGTACAGGGACGGCGAACACTGAAGCTTTCTTT.

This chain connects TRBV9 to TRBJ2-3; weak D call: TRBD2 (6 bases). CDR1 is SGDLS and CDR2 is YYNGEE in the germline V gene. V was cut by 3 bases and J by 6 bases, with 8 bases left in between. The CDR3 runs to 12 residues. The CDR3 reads CASSGLGDTQYF. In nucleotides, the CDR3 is TGTGCCAGCAGCGGACTAGGGGATACGCAGTATTTT.

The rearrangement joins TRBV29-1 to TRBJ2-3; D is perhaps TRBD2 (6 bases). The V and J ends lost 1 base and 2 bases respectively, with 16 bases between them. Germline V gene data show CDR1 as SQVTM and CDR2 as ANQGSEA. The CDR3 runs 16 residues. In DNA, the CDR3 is TGCAGCGTTGAAGGGGGGGATCGGGGCCCCACAGATACGCAGTATTTT. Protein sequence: CSVEGGDRGPTDTQYF.

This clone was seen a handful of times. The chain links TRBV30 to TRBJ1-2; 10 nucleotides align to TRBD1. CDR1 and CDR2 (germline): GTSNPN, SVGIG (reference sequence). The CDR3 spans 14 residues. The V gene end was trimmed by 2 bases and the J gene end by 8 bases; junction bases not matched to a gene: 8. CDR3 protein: CAWSPGQGKDGYTF. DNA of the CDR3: TGTGCCTGGAGTCCGGGACAGGGGAAGGACGGCTACACCTTC.

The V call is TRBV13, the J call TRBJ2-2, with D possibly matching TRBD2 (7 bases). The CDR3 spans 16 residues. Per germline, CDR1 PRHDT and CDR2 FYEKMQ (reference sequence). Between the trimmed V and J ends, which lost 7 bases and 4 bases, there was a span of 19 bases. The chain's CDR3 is CASTSEMGGPTGELFF. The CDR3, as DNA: TGTGCCAGCACCTCCGAAATGGGGGGGCCCACCGGGGAGCTGTTTTTT.

CDR3 residues: CATSRGTGSTEAFF. For the CDR3, the DNA is TGTGCCACCAGCAGAGGGACAGGGTCCACTGAAGCTTTCTTT. This rearrangement joins TRBV15 to TRBJ1-1; 8 bases map to TRBD1. Germline values: CDR1 LNHNV, CDR2 YYDKDF (reference sequence). This CDR3 is 14 amino acids long. V lost 1 base and J lost 4; bases outside the gene matches: 2.

CDR3 region: CAWSSPDRGSDTQYF. The CDR3 DNA reads as TGTGCCTGGAGTTCCCCGGACCGGGGTTCAGATACGCAGTATTTT. The V and J genes are TRBV30 and TRBJ2-3; perhaps TRBD2 as D (5 bases). Germline CDR1 GTSNPN, CDR2 SVGIG (reference sequence). Trimming shortened V by 2 bases and J by 4 bases, and 16 bases separated the two germline ends. The length of the CDR3 is 15 residues.

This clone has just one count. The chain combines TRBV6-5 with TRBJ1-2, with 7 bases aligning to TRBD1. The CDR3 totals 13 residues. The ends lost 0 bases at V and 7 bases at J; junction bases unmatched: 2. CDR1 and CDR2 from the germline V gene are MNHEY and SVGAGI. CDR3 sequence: CASSYSGGSGYTF. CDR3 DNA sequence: TGTGCCAGCAGTTACTCAGGGGGCAGTGGCTACACCTTC.